This TCR beta chain emerged from a study of B cell selection in AIRE deficiency. In the case of this clone: Its specificity is unknown.

Broader study findings: Around 31% of healthy-donor shared Treg TCRbeta sequences appeared in patient Tconv cells. Healthy Tconv contained 36.6% of shared healthy Treg sequences; only TCRbeta sequenced. Of approximately 3,700 shared Treg TCRbeta sequences, 30% to 35% were healthy-only, approximately 9% patient-only.

V was pared by 3 bases and J by 6 bases, with 9 bases of the junction left unmatched. From germline, CDR1 is SGHRS and CDR2 YFSETQ. The CDR3 contains 15 residues. Regulatory T cells were sorted as CD4+CD25hiCD127low/negative. Methods used by the authors: Some 61,000 patient and 9.56x10^4 healthy donor TCRbeta sequences came from Tregs. Measured with immunoSEQ multiplex PCR; TCRdb has only the in-frame clones, and not every one. That table is the source of V, J and clone size, and D and trimming were worked out from the DNA. The repertoire has 20,000 to 25,000 clones, around 90% of them found once; the top ten carry roughly 1.3%.

This clonotype originated in a human donor in good health. The sample was CD4+CD25+ Tregs sorted from PBMCs. The chain has TRBV5-1 and TRBJ2-1; TRBD1 aligns across 7 bases. In DNA form, the CDR3 reads TGCGCCAGCAGCTCAGGGGACAGTAAATTCAATGAGCAGTTCTTC. It codes for CASSSGDSKFNEQFF.